Listed below are T cell receptor beta chains from one sample, sequenced in a study of ipilimumab plus nivolumab after autologous stem cell transplantation. Profiled with immunoSEQ multiplex PCR; TCRdb holds only in-frame clones, not every one. The sample yields 15,000 to 20,000 clones, about 80% seen once. The material sequenced was PBMCs, taken in a trial of ipilimumab plus nivolumab as post-transplant consolidation. These receptors were taken from a male donor with diffuse large B-cell lymphoma. The CDR3 runs from the conserved cysteine through the conserved F or W. A D gene is named only where the DNA matches it firmly. Expanded clones get a size class; other rows say once, few or many, or leave the size out.

CDR3 length	J gene	V gene	clone size	D gene	CDR3 DNA	CDR3 protein
11	TRBJ1-1	TRBV2	.	.	TGTGCCAGCAGTAGAGAGCAAAGGGCTTTCTTT	CASSREQRAFF
15	TRBJ1-5	TRBV11-2	.	TRBD1	TGTGCCAGCAGCCTCGGGACAGGGGGCAATCAGCCCCAGCATTTT	CASSLGTGGNQPQHF
14	TRBJ2-5	TRBV5-1	.	.	TGCGCCAGCAGCTTGGACGGTGCGGGGGAGACCCAGTACTTC	CASSLDGAGETQYF
15	TRBJ1-2	TRBV7-2	.	TRBD1	TGTGCCAGCAGCTTAGTTCAGGGGGAGAGCTATGGCTACACCTTC	CASSLVQGESYGYTF
14	TRBJ1-1	TRBV7-6	.	.	TGTGCCAGCAGCTTAGGGGTCGGGAACACTGAAGCTTTCTTT	CASSLGVGNTEAFF
13	TRBJ1-1	TRBV7-9	.	.	TGTGCCAGCAGGATAGGGGGGGTTGCTGAAGCTTTCTTT	CASRIGGVAEAFF
13	TRBJ2-3	TRBV11-3	once	.	TGTGCCAGCAGCTCAGGAGACACCTTCTCGCAGTATTTT	CASSSGDTFSQYF
12	TRBJ1-4	TRBV5-1	.	.	TGCGCCAGCAGCTTGGAGTCTGAAAAACTGTTTTTT	CASSLESEKLFF
15	TRBJ2-1	TRBV6-5	.	TRBD2	TGTGCCAGCAGACCCGAGGGGACTAGCGGGGCCAAGGGGTTCTTC	CASRPEGTSGAKGFF
14	TRBJ1-6	TRBV4-3	.	.	TGCGCCAGCAGCCAACGGGGCGCGGGGTCACCCCTCCACTTT	CASSQRGAGSPLHF
13	TRBJ2-5	TRBV7-3	.	.	TGTGCCAGCAGCTTAGAGGGGTGGGCGACCCAGTACTTC	CASSLEGWATQYF
16	TRBJ1-3	TRBV7-8	few	.	TGTGCCAGCAGCTCCTTCTTGTCGGAAGCTGGAAACACCATATATTTT	CASSSFLSEAGNTIYF
14	TRBJ2-7	TRBV2	.	.	TGTGCCAGCAGTGAGGGGGGATTATCCTACGAGCAGTACTTC	CASSEGGLSYEQYF
16	TRBJ2-7	TRBV5-6	.	.	TGTGCCAGCAGCTTGGGGGGGGACCCTAGCTCCTACGAGCAGTACTTC	CASSLGGDPSSYEQYF
12	TRBJ1-2	TRBV19	.	.	TGTGCCGCCAGCATAGGGATTGGTGGCTACACCTTC	CAASIGIGGYTF
14	TRBJ2-5	TRBV11-2	once	TRBD2	TGTGCCAGCAGCAGGACTAGCGGGGGGCAGACCCAGTACTTC	CASSRTSGGQTQYF
14	TRBJ2-7	TRBV5-4	.	.	TGTGCCAGCAGCTGGGGGACGGACTCCTACGAGCAGTACTTC	CASSWGTDSYEQYF
12	TRBJ2-7	TRBV2	.	.	TGTGCCAGCAGTGAAGACTACTACGAGCAGTACTTC	CASSEDYYEQYF
17	TRBJ2-2	TRBV4-1	few	.	TGCGCCAGCAGCCAATGGGCGGGGCCGCAAGGAACCGGGGAGCTGTTTTTT	CASSQWAGPQGTGELFF
17	TRBJ2-6	TRBV9	.	TRBD1	TGTGCCAGCAGCGGACCAGGGACAGCCTCTGGGGCCAACGTCCTGACTTTC	CASSGPGTASGANVLTF
16	TRBJ2-2	TRBV11-2	medium-sized	TRBD2	TGTGCCAGCAGCCCCCGGTGGCGGGAGTGGACCGGGGAGCTGTTTTTT	CASSPRWREWTGELFF
14	TRBJ2-6	TRBV7-9	.	.	TGTGCCAGCAGCTTTGGGGCTGGGGCCAACGTCCTGACTTTC	CASSFGAGANVLTF